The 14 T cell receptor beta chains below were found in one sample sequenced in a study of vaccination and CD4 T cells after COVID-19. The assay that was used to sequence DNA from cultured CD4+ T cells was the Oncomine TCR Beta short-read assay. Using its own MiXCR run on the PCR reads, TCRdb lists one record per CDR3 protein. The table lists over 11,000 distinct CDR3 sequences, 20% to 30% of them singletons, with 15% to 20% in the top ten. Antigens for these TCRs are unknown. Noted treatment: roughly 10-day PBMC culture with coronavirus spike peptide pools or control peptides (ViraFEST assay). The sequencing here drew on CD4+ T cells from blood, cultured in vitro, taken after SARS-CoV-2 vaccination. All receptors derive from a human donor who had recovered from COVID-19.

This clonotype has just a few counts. CDR3 in amino acids: CASRDGGSSYNEQFF. The CDR3, as DNA: TGTGCCAGCAGAGATGGGGGGAGCTCCTACAATGAGCAGTTCTTC. The rearrangement links TRBV6-1 to TRBJ2-1; D perhaps matches TRBD2 (6 bases). The germline V gene has CDR1 MNHNS and CDR2 SASEGT. V was clipped by 6 bases and J by 0 bases, with 12 bases between them. The CDR3 is made up of 15 amino acids.

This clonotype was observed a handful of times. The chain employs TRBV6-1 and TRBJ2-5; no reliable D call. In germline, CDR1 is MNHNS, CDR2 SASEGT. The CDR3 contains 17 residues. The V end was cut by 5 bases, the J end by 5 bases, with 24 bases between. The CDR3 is CASSKTPAGSQRETQYF. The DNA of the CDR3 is TGTGCCAGCAGTAAAACCCCAGCCGGGTCTCAGAGGGAGACCCAGTACTTC.

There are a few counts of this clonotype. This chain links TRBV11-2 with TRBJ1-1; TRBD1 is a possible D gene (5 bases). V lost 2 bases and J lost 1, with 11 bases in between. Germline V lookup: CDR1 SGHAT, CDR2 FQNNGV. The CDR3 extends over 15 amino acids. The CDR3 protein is CASSLSGRTNTEAFF. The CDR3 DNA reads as TGTGCCAGCAGCTTATCGGGACGGACGAACACTGAAGCTTTCTTT.

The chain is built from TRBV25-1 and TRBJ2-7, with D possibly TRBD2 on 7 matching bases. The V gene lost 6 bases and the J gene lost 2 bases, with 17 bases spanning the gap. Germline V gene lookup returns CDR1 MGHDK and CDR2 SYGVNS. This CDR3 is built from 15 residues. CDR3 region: CASRVRGGGTYEQYF. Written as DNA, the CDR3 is TGTGCCAGCAGGGTCAGAGGGGGGGGCACCTACGAGCAGTACTTC.

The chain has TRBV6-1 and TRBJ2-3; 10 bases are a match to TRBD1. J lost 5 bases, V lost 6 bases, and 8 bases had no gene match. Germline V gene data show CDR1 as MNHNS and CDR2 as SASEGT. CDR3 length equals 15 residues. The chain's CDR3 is CASSPDRGRGDTQYF. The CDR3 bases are TGTGCCAGCAGCCCCGACAGGGGGCGAGGAGATACGCAGTATTTT.

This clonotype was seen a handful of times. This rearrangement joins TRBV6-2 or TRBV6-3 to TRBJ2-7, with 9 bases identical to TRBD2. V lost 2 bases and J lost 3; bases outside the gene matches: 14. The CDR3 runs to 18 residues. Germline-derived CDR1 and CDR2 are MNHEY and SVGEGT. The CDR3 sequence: CASSYLSGRGPSDYEQYF. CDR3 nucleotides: TGTGCCAGCAGTTACCTTAGCGGGAGAGGTCCCTCGGACTACGAGCAGTACTTC.

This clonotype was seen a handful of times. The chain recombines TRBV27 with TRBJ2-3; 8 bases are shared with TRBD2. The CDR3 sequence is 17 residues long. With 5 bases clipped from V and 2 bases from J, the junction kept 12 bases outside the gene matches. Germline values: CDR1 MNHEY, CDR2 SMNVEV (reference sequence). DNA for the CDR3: TGTGCCAGCAGTCCCGCCGTCGGCGGGAGGTACACAGATACGCAGTATTTT. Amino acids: CASSPAVGGRYTDTQYF.

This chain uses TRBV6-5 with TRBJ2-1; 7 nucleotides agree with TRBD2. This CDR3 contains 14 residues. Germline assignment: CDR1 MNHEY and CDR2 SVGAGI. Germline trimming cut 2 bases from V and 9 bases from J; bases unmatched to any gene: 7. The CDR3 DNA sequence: TGTGCCAGCAGTTACGTGGGAGCGGGGATTGAGCAGTTCTTC. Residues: CASSYVGAGIEQFF.

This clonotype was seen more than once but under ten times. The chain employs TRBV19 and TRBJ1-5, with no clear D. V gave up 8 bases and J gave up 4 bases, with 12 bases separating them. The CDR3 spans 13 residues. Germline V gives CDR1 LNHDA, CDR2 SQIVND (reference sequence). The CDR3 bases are TGTGCCAGTGCACAGCCCCCTAATCAGCCCCAGCATTTT. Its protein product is CASAQPPNQPQHF.

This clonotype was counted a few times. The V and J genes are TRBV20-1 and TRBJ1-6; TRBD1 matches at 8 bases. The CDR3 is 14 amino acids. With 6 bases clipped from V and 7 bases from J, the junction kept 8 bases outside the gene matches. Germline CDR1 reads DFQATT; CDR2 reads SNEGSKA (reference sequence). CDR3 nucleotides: TGCAGTGCGCTCAGACGGGACAGGAATTCACCCCTCCACTTT. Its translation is CSALRRDRNSPLHF.

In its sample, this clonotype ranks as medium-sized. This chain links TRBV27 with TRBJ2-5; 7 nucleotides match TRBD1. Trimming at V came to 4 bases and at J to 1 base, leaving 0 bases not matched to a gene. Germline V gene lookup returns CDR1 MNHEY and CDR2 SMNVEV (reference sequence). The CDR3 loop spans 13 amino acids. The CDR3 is CASSSGGQETQYF. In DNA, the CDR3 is TGTGCCAGCAGTTCAGGGGGCCAAGAGACCCAGTACTTC.

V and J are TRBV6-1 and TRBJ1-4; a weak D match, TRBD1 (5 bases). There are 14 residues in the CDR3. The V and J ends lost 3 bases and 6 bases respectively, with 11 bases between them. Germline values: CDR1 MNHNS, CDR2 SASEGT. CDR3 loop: CASSDRAGYEKLFF. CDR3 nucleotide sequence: TGTGCCAGCAGTGACAGGGCAGGGTATGAAAAACTGTTTTTT.

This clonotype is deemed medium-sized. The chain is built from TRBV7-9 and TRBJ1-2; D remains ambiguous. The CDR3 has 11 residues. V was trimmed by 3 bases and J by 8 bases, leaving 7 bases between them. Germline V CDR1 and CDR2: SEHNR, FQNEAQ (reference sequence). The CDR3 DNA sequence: TGTGCCAGCAGCTTGGACCGGGGCTACACCTTC. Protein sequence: CASSLDRGYTF.

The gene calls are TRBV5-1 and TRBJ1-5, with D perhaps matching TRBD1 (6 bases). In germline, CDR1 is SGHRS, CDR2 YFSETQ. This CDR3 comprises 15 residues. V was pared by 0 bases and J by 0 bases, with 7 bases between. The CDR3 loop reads CASSLGTDSNQPQHF. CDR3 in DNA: TGCGCCAGCAGCTTGGGGACAGATAGCAATCAGCCCCAGCATTTT.